This TCR beta chain emerged from a study of blood T cell repertoires in COVID-19. For the study at large: COVID-19 samples collected from the United States, Italy and Spain covered acute and convalescent phases. Sources were T cells, B-cell-depleted T cells, or PBMCs; the material itself was cDNA or gDNA.

CDR1 and CDR2 (germline): SGHVS, FQNEAQ. This CDR3 region has 13 residues. V lost 6 bases and J lost 3, with 8 bases in between. Original analysis: Reference gene primer amplification gave nucleated cell count estimates. TCRdb keeps only in-frame clones here, not all; method: immunoSEQ multiplex PCR. The DNA was the basis for D and trimming; V, J and clone size are from that table. The repertoire has about 120,000 clones, more than 60% of them found once; the top ten carry about 2.5%. Sequenced sample: peripheral blood. This chain connects TRBV7-8 to TRBJ1-4; tentatively, D is TRBD1 (5 bases). The source of this sequence is a man aged 50-59 years with acute or convalescent COVID-19. The CDR3 bases are TGTGCCAGCAGAACAGGTTCTAATGAAAAACTGTTTTTT. This encodes CASRTGSNEKLFF.